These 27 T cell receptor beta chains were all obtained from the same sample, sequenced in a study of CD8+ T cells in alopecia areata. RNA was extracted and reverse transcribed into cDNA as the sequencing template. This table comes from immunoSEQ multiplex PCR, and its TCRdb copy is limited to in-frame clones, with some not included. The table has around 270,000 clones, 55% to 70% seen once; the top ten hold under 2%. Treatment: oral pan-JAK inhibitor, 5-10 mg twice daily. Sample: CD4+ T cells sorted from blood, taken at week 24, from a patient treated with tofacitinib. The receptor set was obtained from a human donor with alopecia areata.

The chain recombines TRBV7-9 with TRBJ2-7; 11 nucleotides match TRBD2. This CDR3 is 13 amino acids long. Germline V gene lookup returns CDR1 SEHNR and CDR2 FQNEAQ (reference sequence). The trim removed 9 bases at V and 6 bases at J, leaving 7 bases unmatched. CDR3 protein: CASALAGAGEQYF. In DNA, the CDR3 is TGTGCCAGTGCACTAGCGGGGGCGGGCGAGCAGTACTTC.

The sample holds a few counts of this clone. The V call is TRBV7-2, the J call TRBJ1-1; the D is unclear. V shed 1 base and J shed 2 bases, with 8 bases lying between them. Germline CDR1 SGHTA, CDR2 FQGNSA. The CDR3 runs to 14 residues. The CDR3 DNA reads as TGTGCCAGCAGCTTAGGGCATGCCAACACTGAAGCTTTCTTT. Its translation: CASSLGHANTEAFF.

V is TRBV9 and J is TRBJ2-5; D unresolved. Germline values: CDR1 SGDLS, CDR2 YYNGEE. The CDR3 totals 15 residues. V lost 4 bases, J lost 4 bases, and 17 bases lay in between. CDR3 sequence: CASSSRTGRRETQYF. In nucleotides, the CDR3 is TGTGCCAGCAGCTCTCGGACGGGCAGGCGAGAGACCCAGTACTTC.

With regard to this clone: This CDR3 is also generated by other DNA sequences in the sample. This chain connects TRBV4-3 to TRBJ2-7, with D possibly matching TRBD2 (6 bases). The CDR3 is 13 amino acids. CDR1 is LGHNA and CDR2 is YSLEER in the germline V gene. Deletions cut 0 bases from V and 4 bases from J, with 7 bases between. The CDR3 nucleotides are TGCGCCAGCAGCCAAGATCGGGGGTACGAGCAGTACTTC. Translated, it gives CASSQDRGYEQYF.

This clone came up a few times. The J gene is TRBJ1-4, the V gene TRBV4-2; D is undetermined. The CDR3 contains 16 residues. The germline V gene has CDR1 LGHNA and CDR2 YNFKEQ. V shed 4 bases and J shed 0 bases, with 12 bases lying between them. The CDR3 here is CASSRRRVSTNEKLFF. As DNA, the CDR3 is TGTGCCAGCAGCCGACGGAGGGTCTCAACTAATGAAAAACTGTTTTTT.

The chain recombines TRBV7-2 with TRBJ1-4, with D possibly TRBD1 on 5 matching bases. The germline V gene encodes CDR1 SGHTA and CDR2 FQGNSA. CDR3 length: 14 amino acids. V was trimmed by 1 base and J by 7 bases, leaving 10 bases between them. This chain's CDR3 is CASSLGQGAEKLFF. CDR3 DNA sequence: TGTGCCAGCAGCTTAGGTCAGGGAGCTGAAAAACTGTTTTTT.

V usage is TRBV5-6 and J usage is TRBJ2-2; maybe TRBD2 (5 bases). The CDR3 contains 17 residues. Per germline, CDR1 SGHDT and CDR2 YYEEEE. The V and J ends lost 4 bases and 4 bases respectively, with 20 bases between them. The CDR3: CASSPGPKDSLTGELFF. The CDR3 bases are TGTGCCAGCAGCCCTGGACCTAAGGACTCCCTCACCGGGGAGCTGTTTTTT.

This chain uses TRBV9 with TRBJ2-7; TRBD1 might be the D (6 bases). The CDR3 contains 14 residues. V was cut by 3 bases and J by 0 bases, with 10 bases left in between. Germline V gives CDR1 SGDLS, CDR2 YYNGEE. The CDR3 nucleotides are TGTGCCAGCAGCGACAGGGAGAGCTCCTACGAGCAGTACTTC. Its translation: CASSDRESSYEQYF.

CDR3 DNA sequence: TGTGCCAGCAGTGGAACGAGGATGCGACAGCATTTT. Translating gives CASSGTRMRQHF. The chain combines TRBV25-1 with TRBJ1-5; D remains ambiguous. Germline CDR1 and CDR2: MGHDK and SYGVNS. The CDR3 is 12 residues long. V lost 4 bases and J 13 bases, leaving 14 bases between the germline ends.

This CDR3 is CASSFRTGDNSPLHF. As DNA, the CDR3 is TGTGCCAGCAGTTTCAGGACAGGGGATAATTCACCCCTCCACTTT. This rearrangement joins TRBV9 to TRBJ1-6, with 9 bases aligning to TRBD1. Germline V gene lookup returns CDR1 SGDLS and CDR2 YYNGEE. The CDR3 is made up of 15 amino acids. Trimming took 5 bases from V and 5 from J; bases not matched to a gene: 5. Using reference TRBV9 and TRBJ1-6 for the parts outside the CDR3, the full variable domain is DSGVTQTPKHLITATGQRVTLRCSPRSGDLSVYWYQQSLDQGLQFLIQYYNGEERAKGNILERFSAQQFPDLHSELNLSSLELGDSALYFCASSFRTGDNSPLHFGNGTRLTVT.

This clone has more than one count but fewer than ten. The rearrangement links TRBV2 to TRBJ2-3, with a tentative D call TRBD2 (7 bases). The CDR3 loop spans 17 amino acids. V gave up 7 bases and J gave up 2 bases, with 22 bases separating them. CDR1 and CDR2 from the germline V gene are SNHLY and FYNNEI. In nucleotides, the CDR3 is TGTGCCAGCACTCGGGAGGCGGGGGCAGGGGACACAGATACGCAGTATTTT. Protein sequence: CASTREAGAGDTDTQYF.

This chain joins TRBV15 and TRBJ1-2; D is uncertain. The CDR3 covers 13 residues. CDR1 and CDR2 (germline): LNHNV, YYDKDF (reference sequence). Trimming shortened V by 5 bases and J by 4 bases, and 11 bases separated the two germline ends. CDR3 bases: TGTGCCACCAGCCCCCCTGATCTCTATGGCTACACCTTC. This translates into CATSPPDLYGYTF.

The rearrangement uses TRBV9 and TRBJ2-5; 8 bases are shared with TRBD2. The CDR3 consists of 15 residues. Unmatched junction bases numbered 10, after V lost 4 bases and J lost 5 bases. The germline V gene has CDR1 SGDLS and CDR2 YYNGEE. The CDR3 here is CASSPQRGLQETQYF. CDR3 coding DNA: TGTGCCAGCAGCCCCCAGCGGGGGCTACAGGAGACCCAGTACTTC.

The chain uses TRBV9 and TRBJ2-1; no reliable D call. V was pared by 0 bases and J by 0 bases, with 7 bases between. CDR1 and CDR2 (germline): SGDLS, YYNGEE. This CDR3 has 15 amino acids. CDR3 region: CASSVGTRSYNEQFF. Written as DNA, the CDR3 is TGTGCCAGCAGCGTAGGGACCCGCTCCTACAATGAGCAGTTCTTC.

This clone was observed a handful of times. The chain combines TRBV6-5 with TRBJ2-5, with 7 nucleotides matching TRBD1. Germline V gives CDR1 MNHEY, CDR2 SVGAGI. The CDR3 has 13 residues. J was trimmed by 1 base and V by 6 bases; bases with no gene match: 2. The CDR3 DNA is TGTGCCAGCAGACACAGGGGCCAAGAGACCCAGTACTTC. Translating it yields CASRHRGQETQYF.

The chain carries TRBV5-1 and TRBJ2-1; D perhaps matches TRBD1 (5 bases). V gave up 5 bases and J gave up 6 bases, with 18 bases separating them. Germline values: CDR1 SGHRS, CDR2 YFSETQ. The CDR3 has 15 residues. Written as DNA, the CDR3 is TGCGCCAGCAGGATGGGTCAGGGCCGCAGCAATGAGCAGTTCTTC. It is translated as CASRMGQGRSNEQFF.

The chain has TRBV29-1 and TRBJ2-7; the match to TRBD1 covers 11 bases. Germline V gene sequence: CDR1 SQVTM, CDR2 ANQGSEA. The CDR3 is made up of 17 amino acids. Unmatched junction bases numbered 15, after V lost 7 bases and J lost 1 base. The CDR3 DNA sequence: TGCAGCGCCCATCAGGGGACCGGGACAGGGGGTTCCTACGAGCAGTACTTC. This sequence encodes CSAHQGTGTGGSYEQYF.

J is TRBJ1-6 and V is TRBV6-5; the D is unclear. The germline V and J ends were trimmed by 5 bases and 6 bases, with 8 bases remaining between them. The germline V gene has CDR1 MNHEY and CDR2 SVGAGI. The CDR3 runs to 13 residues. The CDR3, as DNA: TGTGCCAGCAGTAACAGCGTTAATTCACCCCTCCACTTT. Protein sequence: CASSNSVNSPLHF.

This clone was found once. The CDR3 DNA reads as TGCGCCAGCAGCCTAGCGTCAGTAAACTACGAGCAGTACTTC. The encoded protein is CASSLASVNYEQYF. The rearrangement uses TRBV5-1 and TRBJ2-7, with D possibly matching TRBD2 (6 bases). The CDR3 runs to 14 residues. Trimming pared 4 bases from V and 3 bases from J, leaving 14 bases between. The germline V gene encodes CDR1 SGHRS and CDR2 YFSETQ. The whole variable domain, filled in from reference TRBV5-1 and TRBJ2-7, reads KAGVTQTPRYLIKTRGQQVTLSCSPISGHRSVSWYQQTPGQGLQFLFEYFSETQRNKGNFPGRFSGRQFSNSRSEMNVSTLELGDSALYLCASSLASVNYEQYFGPGTRLTVT.

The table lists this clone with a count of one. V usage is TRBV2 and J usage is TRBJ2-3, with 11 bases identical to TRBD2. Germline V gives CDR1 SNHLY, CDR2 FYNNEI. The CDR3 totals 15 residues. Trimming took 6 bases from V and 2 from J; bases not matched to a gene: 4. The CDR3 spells CASSVGLAATDTQYF. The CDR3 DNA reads TGTGCCAGCAGCGTGGGACTAGCGGCCACAGATACGCAGTATTTT.

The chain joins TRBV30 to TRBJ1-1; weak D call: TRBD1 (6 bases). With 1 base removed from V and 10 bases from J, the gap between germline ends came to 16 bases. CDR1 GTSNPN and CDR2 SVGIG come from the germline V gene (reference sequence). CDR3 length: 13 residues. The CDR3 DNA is TGTGCCTGGAGTGCTACAGGGTTGGCGGCAGCTTTCTTT. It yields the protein CAWSATGLAAAFF.

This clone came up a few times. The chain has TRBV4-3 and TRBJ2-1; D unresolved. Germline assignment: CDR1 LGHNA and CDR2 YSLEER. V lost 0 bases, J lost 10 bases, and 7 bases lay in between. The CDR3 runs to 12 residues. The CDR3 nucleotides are TGCGCCAGCAGCCAAGAACGTAGCGAGCAGTTCTTC. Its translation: CASSQERSEQFF.

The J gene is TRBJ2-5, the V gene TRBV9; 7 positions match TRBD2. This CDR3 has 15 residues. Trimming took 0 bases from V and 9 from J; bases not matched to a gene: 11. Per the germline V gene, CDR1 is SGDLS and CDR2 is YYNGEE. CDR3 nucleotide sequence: TGTGCCAGCAGCGTAGAGCCTAGCGGACTCGAGGCCCAGTACTTC. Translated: CASSVEPSGLEAQYF.

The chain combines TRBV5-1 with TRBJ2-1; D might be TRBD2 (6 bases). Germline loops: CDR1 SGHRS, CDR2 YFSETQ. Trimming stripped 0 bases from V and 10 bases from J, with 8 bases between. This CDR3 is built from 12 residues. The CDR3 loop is CASSLELAEQFF. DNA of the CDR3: TGCGCCAGCAGCTTGGAGCTAGCGGAGCAGTTCTTC.

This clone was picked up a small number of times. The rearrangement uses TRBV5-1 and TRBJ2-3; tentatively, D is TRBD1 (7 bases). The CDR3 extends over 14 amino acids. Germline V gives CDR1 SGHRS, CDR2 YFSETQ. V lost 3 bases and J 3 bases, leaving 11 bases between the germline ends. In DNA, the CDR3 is TGCGCCAGCAGCTCAGGGGGGCAAACAGATACGCAGTATTTT. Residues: CASSSGGQTDTQYF.

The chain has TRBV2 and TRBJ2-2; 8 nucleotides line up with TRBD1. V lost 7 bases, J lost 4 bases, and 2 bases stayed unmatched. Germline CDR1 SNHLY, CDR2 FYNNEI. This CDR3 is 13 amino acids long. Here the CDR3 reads CASTGQGTGELFF. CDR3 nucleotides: TGTGCCAGCACTGGACAGGGCACCGGGGAGCTGTTTTTT.

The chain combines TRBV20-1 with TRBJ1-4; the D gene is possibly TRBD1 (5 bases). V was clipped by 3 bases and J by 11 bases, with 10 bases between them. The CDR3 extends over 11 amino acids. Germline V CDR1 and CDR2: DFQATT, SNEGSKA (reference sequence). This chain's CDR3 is CSASRREKLFF. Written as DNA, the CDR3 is TGCAGTGCTAGCCGCAGGGAGAAACTGTTTTTT.